This T cell receptor beta chain was retrieved from a study of T cells in localized non-small cell lung cancer (dated by TCRdb to the early 2020s). Background for the entire study: The study analyzed T cell repertoires of approximately 240 early-stage NSCLC patients, comparing tumors and uninvolved tumor-adjacent lungs. The cohort consisted of a few hundred treatment-naive NSCLC patients whose localized lung tumors had been resected. NSCLC patients had a mean age of approximately 66 years, and more than 120 were male and 85 to 110 female.

V trim: 3 bases; J trim: 5 bases; unmatched bases: 4. From cysteine to phenylalanine, the CDR3 is 14 amino acids long. Of the read, only the CDR3 DNA is kept; its 42 bases are in frame from base 1. According to the germline V gene (reference sequence), CDR1 reads MNHEY and CDR2 reads SMNVEV. At diagnosis, tumor, uninvolved tumor-adjacent lung and peripheral blood were collected and then preserved as a mix of FFPE and fresh-frozen material. Blood samples were analyzed as peripheral blood mononuclear cells for TCR repertoire profiling. TCR beta CDR3 regions were sequenced from DNA using the immunoSEQ Assay. In the authors' own workflow: To compute T cell density, TCR beta template counts were normalized to usable DNA, which was estimated by amplifying housekeeping genes. Richness was estimated with the preseqR package, extrapolating to 400,000 templates for PBMC samples and 120,000 templates for tissue samples. Clonality was defined as one minus Pielou's evenness. To identify tissue-enriched TCRs, differential abundance testing was run on productive amino-acid clonotypes with a minimum total count of 5 and an alpha of 0.1. The Jaccard Index and the Morisita Overlap Index were used to quantify repertoire overlap between compartments. GLIPH clustered TCR beta CDR3s with public tetramer-defined viral CDR3s; viral motifs required at least three viral sequences plus V-gene enrichment. Drawn from immuneACCESS, this table holds only the in-frame rearrangements with V and J called that TCRdb kept. Clones are partly lost; checked studies trace under half to an unresolved V gene and leave the rest unexplained. The DNA gave D and trimming, while V, J and clone size come from that table. The sample has about 40,000 clones on record, about 86% of them singletons. Of the sample, around 7.3% falls within the top ten clones.

Findings and caveats that apply to the study as a whole: Higher blood T cell density associated with longer overall survival, while higher adjacent-lung clonality associated with shorter survival. Uninvolved tumor-adjacent lung showed the highest T cell clonality, higher than tumor, which suggests more focused antigenic responses in the uninvolved tumor-adjacent lung. Because the study design was exploratory, TCR variables were selected using unadjusted p-values without false-discovery rate correction. Of the top 100 tumor clones, a median of approximately 60 were detected in paired uninvolved adjacent lung; about 26 were also among that lung's top 100. Because multi-region sequencing of the tumors was not done, intratumor heterogeneity could not be ruled out.

With regard to this clone: The target of this receptor is not known. Base-call qualities are not available, and no considerably larger clone is one nucleotide away.

This receptor was obtained from a male donor older than 55 with stage II lung adenocarcinoma. Sequencing was performed on peripheral blood mononuclear cells, taken before any cancer treatment. The chain joins TRBV27 to TRBJ1-1, with 9 bases matching TRBD1. Read as DNA, the sequence is TGTGCCAGCAGTTTTCTACAGGGGGCGACTGAAGCTTTCTTT. It translates as CASSFLQGATEAFF.